This TCR beta chain was observed in a study of cytomegalovirus exposure and HLA in healthy donors. Study background: Earlier findings included nearly 120 million unique TCR beta sequences obtained from about 180 million T cells. Findings and caveats of the study: Researchers counted around 180 TCR beta chains as cytomegalovirus-associated. According to an earlier analysis, most TCR beta V segments yielded productive rearrangements about 87% or about 30% of the time. Specificity of three CMV-associated chains for CMV antigens was verified in vitro.

Vbeta (60) and Jbeta (13) primers were used in the PCR. The assay was immunoSEQ multiplex PCR, and TCRdb's table has in-frame clones only and misses some. Of some 170,000 clones in the sample, 70% are singletons; the top ten hold 4% to 5%. Details on this clone: Its specificity is not known.

This CDR3 comprises 13 residues. The germline CDR1 and CDR2 sequences are LNHNV and YYDKDF (reference sequence). V lost 3 bases to trimming and J lost 9 bases, with 15 bases between them. This sequence joins TRBV15 and TRBJ2-7; maybe TRBD2 (6 bases). The sample was PBMCs. The sequence was collected from a young man in good health and CMV-seropositive. CDR3 bases: TGTGCCACCAGCAGGCGGGACTCCGTAGGGCAGTACGTC. Translation gives CATSRRDSVGQYV.